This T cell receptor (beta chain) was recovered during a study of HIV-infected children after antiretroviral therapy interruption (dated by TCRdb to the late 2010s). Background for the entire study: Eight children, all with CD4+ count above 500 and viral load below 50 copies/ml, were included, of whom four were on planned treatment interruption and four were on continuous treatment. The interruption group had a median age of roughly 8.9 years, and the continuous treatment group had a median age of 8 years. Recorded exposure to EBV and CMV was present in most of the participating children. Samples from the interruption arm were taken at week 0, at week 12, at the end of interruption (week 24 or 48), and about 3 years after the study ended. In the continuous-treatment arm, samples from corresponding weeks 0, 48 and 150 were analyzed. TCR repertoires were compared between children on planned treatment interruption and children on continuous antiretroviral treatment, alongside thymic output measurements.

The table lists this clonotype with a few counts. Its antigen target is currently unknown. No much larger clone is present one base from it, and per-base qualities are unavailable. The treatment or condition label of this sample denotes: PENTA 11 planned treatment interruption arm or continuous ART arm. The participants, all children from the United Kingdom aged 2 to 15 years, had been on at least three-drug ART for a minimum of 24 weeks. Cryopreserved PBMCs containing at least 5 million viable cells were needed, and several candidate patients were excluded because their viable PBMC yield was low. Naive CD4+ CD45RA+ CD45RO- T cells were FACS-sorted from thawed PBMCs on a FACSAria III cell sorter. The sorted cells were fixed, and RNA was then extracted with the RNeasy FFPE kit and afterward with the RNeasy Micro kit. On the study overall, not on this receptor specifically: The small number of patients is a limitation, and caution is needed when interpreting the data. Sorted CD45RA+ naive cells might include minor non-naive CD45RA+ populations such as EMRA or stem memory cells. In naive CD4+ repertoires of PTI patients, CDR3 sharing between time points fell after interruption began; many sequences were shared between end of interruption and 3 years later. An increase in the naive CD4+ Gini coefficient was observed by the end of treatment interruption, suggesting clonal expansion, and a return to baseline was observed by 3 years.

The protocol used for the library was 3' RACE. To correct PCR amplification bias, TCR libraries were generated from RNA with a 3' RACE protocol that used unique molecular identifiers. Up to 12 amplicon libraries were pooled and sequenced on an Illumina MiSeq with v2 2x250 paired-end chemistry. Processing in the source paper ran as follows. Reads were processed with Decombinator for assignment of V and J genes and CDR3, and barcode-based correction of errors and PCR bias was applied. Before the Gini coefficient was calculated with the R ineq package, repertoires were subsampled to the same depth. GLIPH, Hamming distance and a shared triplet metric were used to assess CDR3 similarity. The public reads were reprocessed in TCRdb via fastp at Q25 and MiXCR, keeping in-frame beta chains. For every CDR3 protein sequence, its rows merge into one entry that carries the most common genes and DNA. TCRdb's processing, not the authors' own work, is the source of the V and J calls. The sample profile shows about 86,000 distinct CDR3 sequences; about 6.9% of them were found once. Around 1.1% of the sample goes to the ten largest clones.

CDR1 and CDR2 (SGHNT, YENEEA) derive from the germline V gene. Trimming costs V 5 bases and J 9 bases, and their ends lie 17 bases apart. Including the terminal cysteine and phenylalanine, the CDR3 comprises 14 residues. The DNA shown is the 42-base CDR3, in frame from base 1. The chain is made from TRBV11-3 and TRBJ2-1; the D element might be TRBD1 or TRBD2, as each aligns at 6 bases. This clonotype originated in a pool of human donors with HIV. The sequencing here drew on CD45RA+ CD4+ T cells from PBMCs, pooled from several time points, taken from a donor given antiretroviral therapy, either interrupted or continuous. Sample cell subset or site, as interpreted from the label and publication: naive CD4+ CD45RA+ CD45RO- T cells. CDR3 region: CASSMSEGGREQFF. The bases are TGTGCCAGCAGCATGAGTGAGGGGGGTCGTGAGCAGTTCTTC.